The source of this TCR beta chain is a study of a mutant IDH1 vaccine in newly diagnosed glioma. Study as a whole: The treated group averaged 40.4 years old and was roughly 60% male, about 38% female. Findings of the study overall: Immune responses induced by the vaccine were seen in roughly 93% of patients, spanning multiple MHC alleles.

Data came from immunoSEQ multiplex PCR; TCRdb stores just in-frame clones and leaves some out. Here the sample spans about 54,000 clones, around 86% being singletons. This clone came up once. What it binds is not known. The time point here: week 23, last vaccination. Vaccination used 300 ug of mutant IDH1 20-mer peptide per dose, with topical imiquimod. CDR3 size: 15 residues. The V end was cut by 4 bases, the J end by 0 bases, with 12 bases between. Germline V gene lookup returns CDR1 SGHVS and CDR2 FNYEAQ. Sample: PBMCs, taken from a glioma patient whose treatment included an IDH1 peptide vaccine. The receptor was derived from a man aged 40-55 years with glioma. The J gene is TRBJ1-2, the V gene TRBV7-6, with D uncertain. For the CDR3, the DNA is TGTGCCAGCAGCTCCCGGTACAACTCTAACTATGGCTACACCTTC. It specifies CASSSRYNSNYGYTF.